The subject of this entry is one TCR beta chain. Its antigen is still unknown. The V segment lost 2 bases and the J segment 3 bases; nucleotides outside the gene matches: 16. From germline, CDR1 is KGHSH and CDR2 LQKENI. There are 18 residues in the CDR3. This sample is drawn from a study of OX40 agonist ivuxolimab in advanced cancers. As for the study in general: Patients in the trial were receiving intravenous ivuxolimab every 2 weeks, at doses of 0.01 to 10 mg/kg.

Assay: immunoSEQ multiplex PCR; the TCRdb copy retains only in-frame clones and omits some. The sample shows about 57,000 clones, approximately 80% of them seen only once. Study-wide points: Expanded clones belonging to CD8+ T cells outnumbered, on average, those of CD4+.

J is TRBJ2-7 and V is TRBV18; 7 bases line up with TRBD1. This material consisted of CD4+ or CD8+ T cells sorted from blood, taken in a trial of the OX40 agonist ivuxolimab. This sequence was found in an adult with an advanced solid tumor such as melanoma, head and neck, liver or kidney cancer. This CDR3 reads CASSPWGPSTGSGYEQYF. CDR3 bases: TGTGCCAGCTCACCATGGGGTCCTTCGACAGGGAGCGGCTACGAGCAGTACTTC.